These 29 T cell receptor beta chains originate from one sample sequenced in a study of T cells in pancreatic ductal adenocarcinoma. Selected pancreatic ductal adenocarcinoma patients had undergone surgery without neoadjuvant therapy. Sequenced by immunoSEQ multiplex PCR; TCRdb stores in-frame clones only, minus some. The table lists over 100,000 clones, about 95% of them singletons. The specimen sequenced was PBMCs. Receptor source: a human donor with pancreatic ductal adenocarcinoma.

J is TRBJ2-3 and V is TRBV10-1; 8 nucleotides match TRBD2. The trim removed 3 bases at V and 5 bases at J, leaving 7 bases unmatched. CDR1 and CDR2 from the germline V gene are WNHNN and SYGVQD (reference sequence). The CDR3 sequence is 15 residues long. In DNA form, the CDR3 reads TGCGCCAGCAGTGATGTCCTAGCGGGTCTAGATACGCAGTATTTT. It yields the protein CASSDVLAGLDTQYF.

Only one count was recorded for this clone. The chain has TRBV11-2 and TRBJ2-2; 12 positions match TRBD2. Looked up from germline, CDR1 is SGHAT and CDR2 is FQNNGV. Trimming cost V 5 bases and J 5 bases; bases outside gene matches: 15. The CDR3 length is 19 residues. CDR3: CASSPFKRTSGINTGELFF. Written as DNA, the CDR3 is TGTGCCAGCAGCCCCTTTAAGCGGACTAGCGGGATTAATACCGGGGAGCTGTTTTTT. The whole variable domain, filled in from reference TRBV11-2 and TRBJ2-2, reads EAGVAQSPRYKIIEKRQSVAFWCNPISGHATLYWYQQILGQGPKLLIQFQNNGVVDDSQLPKDRFSAERLKGVDSTLKIQPAKLEDSAVYLCASSPFKRTSGINTGELFFGEGSRLTVL.

The gene calls are TRBV7-8 and TRBJ2-7; 7 bases fit TRBD1. This CDR3 is built from 14 residues. Germline V CDR1 and CDR2: SGHVS, FQNEAQ. Trimming took 3 bases from V and 0 from J; bases not matched to a gene: 2. CDR3 DNA: TGTGCCAGCAGCTTTACAGGGGACTCCTACGAGCAGTACTTC. Translation gives CASSFTGDSYEQYF.

This sequence joins TRBV18 and TRBJ2-7; 7 nucleotides match TRBD2. V dropped 6 bases and J dropped 4; count of bases not matched to a gene: 9. The CDR3 consists of 14 residues. Germline values: CDR1 KGHSH, CDR2 LQKENI. This CDR3 reads CASSPTGGGYEQYF. The CDR3 DNA reads TGTGCCAGCTCCCCCACCGGGGGAGGGTACGAGCAGTACTTC.

The CDR3 spells CASSLDEEGQPQHF. CDR3 DNA: TGTGCCAGCAGCCTCGATGAGGAGGGTCAGCCCCAGCATTTT. The V and J genes are TRBV28 and TRBJ1-5; D is undetermined. Germline lookup yields CDR1 MDHEN and CDR2 SYDVKM. V was trimmed by 6 bases and J by 6 bases, leaving 15 bases between them. This CDR3 is 14 amino acids long. Using reference TRBV28 and TRBJ1-5 for the parts outside the CDR3, the full variable domain is DVKVTQSSRYLVKRTGEKVFLECVQDMDHENMFWYRQDPGLGLRLIYFSYDVKMKEKGDIPEGYSVSREKKERFSLILESASTNQTSMYLCASSLDEEGQPQHFGDGTRLSIL.

V is TRBV23-1 and J is TRBJ1-4; D unclear. TRBV23-1 is reported as an ORF; its role is uncertain. CDR3 size: 15 residues. Trimming left V 0 bases short and J 7 bases short, with 12 bases between. CDR3 nucleotide sequence: TGCGCCAGCAGTCAATCGCTCTACCGGGTTGAAAAACTGTTTTTT. Translated, it gives CASSQSLYRVEKLFF.

This clone was seen a handful of times. This chain links TRBV28 with TRBJ1-2; D may be TRBD1 (5 bases). The germline CDR1 and CDR2 sequences are MDHEN and SYDVKM. V lost 8 bases and J lost 7, with 14 bases in between. This CDR3 comprises 12 residues. CDR3 residues: CASEAQGSGYTF. The CDR3 region has the DNA TGTGCCAGCGAGGCGCAGGGATCTGGCTACACCTTC.

The V gene is TRBV13, the J gene TRBJ2-1; 8 positions agree with TRBD2. Per germline, CDR1 PRHDT and CDR2 FYEKMQ (reference sequence). The V segment lost 2 bases and the J segment 0 bases; nucleotides outside the gene matches: 6. This CDR3 has 17 amino acids. The CDR3 bases are TGTGCCAGCAGCTTACTCACCGGGAGGGTCTCCTACAATGAGCAGTTCTTC. As protein: CASSLLTGRVSYNEQFF.

The chain has TRBV19 and TRBJ2-1; 9 bases are shared with TRBD2. Germline trimming cut 5 bases from V and 0 bases from J; bases unmatched to any gene: 11. CDR1 is LNHDA and CDR2 is SQIVND in the germline V gene (reference sequence). This CDR3 is built from 18 residues. For the CDR3, the DNA is TGTGCCAGTAGTCATGGACTAGCGCCTCGAAGCTCCTACAATGAGCAGTTCTTC. This sequence encodes CASSHGLAPRSSYNEQFF.

The rearrangement uses TRBV10-3 and TRBJ2-3, with D tentatively TRBD2 (6 bases). The CDR3 is 17 amino acids. Germline V gives CDR1 ENHRY, CDR2 SYGVKD. V shed 6 bases and J shed 2 bases, with 21 bases lying between them. The CDR3 bases are TGTGCCATCAGGCCAGATAGACTAGGCCCTTTCACAGATACGCAGTATTTT. Protein sequence: CAIRPDRLGPFTDTQYF.

The chain recombines TRBV13 with TRBJ2-7; possibly TRBD1 for D (5 bases). V lost 5 bases and J lost 3, with 8 bases in between. CDR3 length: 12 residues. Per the germline V gene, CDR1 is PRHDT and CDR2 is FYEKMQ (reference sequence). The CDR3 coding sequence is TGTGCCAGCAGCCTTAGGGGCTACGAGCAGTACTTC. This codes for CASSLRGYEQYF. Combining the CDR3 with reference TRBV13 and TRBJ2-7 gives the whole variable domain AAGVIQSPRHLIKEKRETATLKCYPIPRHDTVYWYQQGPGQDPQFLISFYEKMQSDKGSIPDRFSAQQFSDYHSELNMSSLELGDSALYFCASSLRGYEQYFGPGTRLTVT.

As concerns this clone: At one end, the junction sequence differs from germline, possibly due to a read error. The chain combines TRBV4-3 with TRBJ2-1; D is undetermined. The CDR3 length is 12 residues. Germline V gene sequence: CDR1 LGHNA, CDR2 YSLEER. Here the CDR3 reads CASSQRLGPEVF. DNA for the CDR3: TGCGCCAGCAGCCAACGGCTTGGGCCTGAAGTCTTC.

The gene calls are TRBV7-9 and TRBJ2-7; a weak D match, TRBD1 (6 bases). V was cut by 5 bases and J by 3 bases, with 14 bases left in between. Per the germline V gene, CDR1 is SEHNR and CDR2 is FQNEAQ (reference sequence). This CDR3 has 14 amino acids. The CDR3 region is CASSPGVQSYEQYF. The DNA for the CDR3 is TGTGCCAGCAGCCCAGGGGTCCAAAGCTACGAGCAGTACTTC.

The genes are TRBV6-5 and TRBJ2-6; D gene uncertain. Germline lookup yields CDR1 MNHEY and CDR2 SVGAGI. Trimming took off 6 bases at V and 3 bases at J, with 9 bases between the two ends. The CDR3 loop spans 14 amino acids. CDR3 region: CASSELLGANVLTF. The CDR3 coding sequence is TGTGCCAGCAGCGAGCTTCTTGGGGCCAACGTCCTGACTTTC.

Only a few counts were recorded for this clone. The V gene is TRBV9, the J gene TRBJ2-1; 10 positions match TRBD2. The CDR3 extends over 15 amino acids. V dropped 1 base and J dropped 7; count of bases not matched to a gene: 5. CDR1 SGDLS and CDR2 YYNGEE come from the germline V gene. CDR3 protein: CASSVIAGGGNEQFF. Here the CDR3 DNA reads TGTGCCAGCAGCGTAATAGCGGGAGGAGGTAATGAGCAGTTCTTC.

The chain has TRBV5-1 and TRBJ1-4, with no clear D. Germline-derived CDR1 and CDR2 are SGHRS and YFSETQ. The V end lost 4 bases, the J end lost 4 bases, and 14 bases lay between the germline ends. This CDR3 comprises 15 residues. CDR3: CASSLNELSNEKLFF. The CDR3, as DNA: TGCGCCAGCAGCCTGAATGAGTTGAGTAATGAAAAACTGTTTTTT.

The chain is built from TRBV7-9 and TRBJ2-5, with TRBD2 as a possible D gene (5 bases). CDR1 is SEHNR and CDR2 is FQNEAQ in the germline V gene (reference sequence). The CDR3 contains 15 residues. Deletions cut 3 bases from V and 2 bases from J, with 13 bases between. This CDR3 reads CASSFRLLTQETQYF. The CDR3 region has the DNA TGTGCCAGCAGCTTCAGACTACTTACTCAAGAGACCCAGTACTTC.

This clone was detected only once. The chain combines TRBV7-2 with TRBJ2-7, with TRBD1 identical over 7 bases. The CDR3 has 14 amino acids. The ends lost 4 bases at V and 0 bases at J; junction bases unmatched: 3. From germline, CDR1 is SGHTA and CDR2 FQGNSA. CDR3 protein: CASSSGGGSYEQYF. DNA for the CDR3: TGTGCCAGCAGCTCAGGGGGTGGCTCCTACGAGCAGTACTTC.

CDR3 residues: CASSLAGSRYGYTF. The DNA for the CDR3 is TGTGCCAGCAGCTTAGCGGGGAGCCGCTATGGCTACACCTTC. The gene calls are TRBV7-9 and TRBJ1-2; D remains unclear. The CDR3 spans 14 residues. Germline CDR1 and CDR2: SEHNR and FQNEAQ (reference sequence). V dropped 0 bases and J dropped 4 bases, with 9 bases sitting between them.

This clone was observed a single time. The chain is built from TRBV18 and TRBJ1-2; 8 nucleotides match TRBD1. The length of the CDR3 is 17 residues. V lost 6 bases to trimming and J lost 0 bases; unmatched junction nucleotides: 12. CDR1 is KGHSH, CDR2 LQKENI, per germline. DNA of the CDR3: TGTGCCAGCTCCAGATCCACAGGGGGTTCAGCTAACTATGGCTACACCTTC. Translating it yields CASSRSTGGSANYGYTF.

The chain has TRBV2 and TRBJ2-7; TRBD1 matches 7 bases. V was clipped by 6 bases and J by 0 bases; unmatched bases: 5. The CDR3 spans 14 residues. CDR1 and CDR2 (germline): SNHLY, FYNNEI. The CDR3 DNA sequence: TGTGCCAGCAGGCCGACAGGGTACTCCTACGAGCAGTACTTC. It yields the protein CASRPTGYSYEQYF.

This clone has just one count. The chain uses TRBV15 and TRBJ2-1; D possibly corresponds to TRBD2 (6 bases). Trimming pared 8 bases from V and 4 bases from J, leaving 21 bases between. Germline assignment: CDR1 LNHNV and CDR2 YYDKDF (reference sequence). The CDR3 is made up of 16 amino acids. The CDR3: CATSKRRGLLYNEQFF. CDR3 nucleotide sequence: TGTGCCACCTCTAAACGGCGGGGACTTCTATACAATGAGCAGTTCTTC.

V is TRBV29-1 and J is TRBJ2-7; TRBD1 matches 8 bases. The CDR3 spans 13 residues. The germline CDR1 and CDR2 sequences are SQVTM and ANQGSEA. Losses at the gene ends were 5 bases for V and 6 bases for J; bases not matched to a gene: 9. The CDR3 reads CSVRMDRVGEQYF. DNA for the CDR3: TGCAGCGTTAGAATGGACAGGGTGGGCGAGCAGTACTTC.

The chain's CDR3 is CAIEGGEKLFF. Here the CDR3 DNA reads TGTGCCATAGAGGGAGGAGAAAAACTGTTTTTT. This chain connects TRBV28 to TRBJ1-4; D gene unclear. V lost 10 bases and J 8 bases, leaving 11 bases between the germline ends. This CDR3 is 11 amino acids long. CDR1 is MDHEN, CDR2 SYDVKM, per germline.

J is TRBJ1-5 and V is TRBV28, with TRBD1 identical over 8 bases. The germline V gene encodes CDR1 MDHEN and CDR2 SYDVKM. With V trimmed by 1 base and J by 7 bases, 6 bases remained unmatched. This CDR3 is 15 amino acids long. CDR3 region: CASSLLSRGHQPQHF. The CDR3 nucleotides are TGTGCCAGCAGTTTATTATCCAGGGGGCACCAGCCCCAGCATTTT.

CDR3 sequence: CASRTNRVYEAQYF. DNA for the CDR3: TGTGCCAGCCGAACGAACAGGGTCTACGAGGCGCAGTACTTC. V gene TRBV2 combines with J gene TRBJ2-7, with D possibly TRBD1 on 6 matching bases. Germline V gene sequence: CDR1 SNHLY, CDR2 FYNNEI. V was trimmed by 8 bases and J by 9 bases, leaving 23 bases between them. This CDR3 has 14 amino acids.

The J gene is TRBJ2-5, the V gene TRBV7-2; 8 nucleotides align to TRBD1. V dropped 5 bases and J dropped 2; count of bases not matched to a gene: 4. From germline, CDR1 is SGHTA and CDR2 FQGNSA. The CDR3 runs to 14 residues. The CDR3 is CASSPGQVQETQYF. CDR3 DNA sequence: TGTGCCAGCAGCCCGGGACAGGTACAAGAGACCCAGTACTTC.

The rearrangement joins TRBV6-5 to TRBJ2-3; 9 bases are shared with TRBD2. CDR1 MNHEY and CDR2 SVGAGI come from the germline V gene. V was clipped by 4 bases and J by 6 bases; unmatched bases: 11. There are 16 residues in the CDR3. As DNA, the CDR3 is TGTGCCAGCAGTTGGGATAGCGGGAGAAGTGGTGATACGCAGTATTTT. Translated, it gives CASSWDSGRSGDTQYF.

The rearrangement links TRBV7-2 to TRBJ2-5; no reliable D call. Per the germline V gene, CDR1 is SGHTA and CDR2 is FQGNSA. CDR3 length equals 13 residues. Between the trimmed V and J ends, which lost 4 bases and 8 bases, there was a span of 14 bases. Here the CDR3 reads CASSSQDKRTQYF. The CDR3, as DNA: TGTGCCAGCAGCTCCCAGGATAAGAGAACCCAGTACTTC. Combining the CDR3 with reference TRBV7-2 and TRBJ2-5 gives the whole variable domain GAGVSQSPSNKVTEKGKDVELRCDPISGHTALYWYRQSLGQGLEFLIYFQGNSAPDKSGLPSDRFSAERTGGSVSTLTIQRTQQEDSAVYLCASSSQDKRTQYFGPGTRLLVL.